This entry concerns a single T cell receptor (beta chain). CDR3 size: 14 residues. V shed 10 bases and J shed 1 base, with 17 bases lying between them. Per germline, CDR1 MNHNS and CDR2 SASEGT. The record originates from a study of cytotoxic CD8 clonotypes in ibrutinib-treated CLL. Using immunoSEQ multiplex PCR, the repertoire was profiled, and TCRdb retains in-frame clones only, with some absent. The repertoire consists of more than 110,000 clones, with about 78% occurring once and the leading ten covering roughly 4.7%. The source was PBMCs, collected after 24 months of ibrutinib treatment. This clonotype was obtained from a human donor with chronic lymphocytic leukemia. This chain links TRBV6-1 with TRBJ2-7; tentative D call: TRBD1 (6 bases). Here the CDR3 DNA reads TGTGCCACATCCAGGGGCGAGGGATCCTACGAGCAGTACTTC. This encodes CATSRGEGSYEQYF.